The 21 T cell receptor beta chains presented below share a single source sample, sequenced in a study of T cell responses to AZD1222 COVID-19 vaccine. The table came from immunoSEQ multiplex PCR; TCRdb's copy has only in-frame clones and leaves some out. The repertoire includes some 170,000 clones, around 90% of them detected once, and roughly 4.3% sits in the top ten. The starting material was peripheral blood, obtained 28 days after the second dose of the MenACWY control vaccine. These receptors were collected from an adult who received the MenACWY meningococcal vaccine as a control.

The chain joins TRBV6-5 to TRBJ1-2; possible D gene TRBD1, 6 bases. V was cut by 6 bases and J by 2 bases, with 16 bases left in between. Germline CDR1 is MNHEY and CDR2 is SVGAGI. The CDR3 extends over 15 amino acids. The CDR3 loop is CASSTTGTLNYGYTF. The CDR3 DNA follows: TGTGCCAGCAGCACGACCGGGACACTGAACTATGGCTACACCTTC.

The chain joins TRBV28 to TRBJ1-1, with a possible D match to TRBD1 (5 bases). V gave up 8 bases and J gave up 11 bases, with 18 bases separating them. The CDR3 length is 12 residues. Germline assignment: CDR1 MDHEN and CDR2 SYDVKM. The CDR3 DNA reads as TGTGCCAGCGCCGGCGGGGTCCCAGGGGCTTTCTTT. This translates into CASAGGVPGAFF.

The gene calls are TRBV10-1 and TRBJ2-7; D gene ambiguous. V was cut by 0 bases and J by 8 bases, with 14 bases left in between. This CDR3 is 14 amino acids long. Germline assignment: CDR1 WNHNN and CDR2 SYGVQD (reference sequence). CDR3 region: CASSESRSHEKQYF. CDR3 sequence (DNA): TGCGCCAGCAGTGAGTCAAGGTCCCACGAAAAGCAGTACTTC.

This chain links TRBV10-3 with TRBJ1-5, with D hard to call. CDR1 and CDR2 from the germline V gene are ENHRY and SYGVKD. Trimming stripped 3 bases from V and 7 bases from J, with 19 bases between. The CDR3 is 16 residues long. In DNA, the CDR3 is TGTGCCATCAGTGAAGGTACGAGGGAGGCCAGCCAGCCCCAGCATTTT. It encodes CAISEGTREASQPQHF.

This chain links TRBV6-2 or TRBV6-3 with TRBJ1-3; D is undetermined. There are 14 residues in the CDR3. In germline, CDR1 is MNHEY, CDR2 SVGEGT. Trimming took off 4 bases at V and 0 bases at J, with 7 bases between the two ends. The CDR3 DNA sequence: TGTGCCAGCAGTTCGGGCGGCTCTGGAAACACCATATATTTT. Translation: CASSSGGSGNTIYF.

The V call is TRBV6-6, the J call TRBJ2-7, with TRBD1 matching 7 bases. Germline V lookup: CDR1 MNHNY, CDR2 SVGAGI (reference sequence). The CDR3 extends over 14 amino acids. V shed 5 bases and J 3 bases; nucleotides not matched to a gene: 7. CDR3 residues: CASSARQGIYEQYF. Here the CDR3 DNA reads TGTGCCAGCAGTGCAAGACAGGGAATCTACGAGCAGTACTTC.

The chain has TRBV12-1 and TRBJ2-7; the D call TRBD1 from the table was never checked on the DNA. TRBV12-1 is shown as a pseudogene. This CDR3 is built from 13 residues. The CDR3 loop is CASGYREHYEQYF. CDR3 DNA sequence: TGTGCCAGCGGCTACAGGGAACACTACGAGCAGTACTTC.

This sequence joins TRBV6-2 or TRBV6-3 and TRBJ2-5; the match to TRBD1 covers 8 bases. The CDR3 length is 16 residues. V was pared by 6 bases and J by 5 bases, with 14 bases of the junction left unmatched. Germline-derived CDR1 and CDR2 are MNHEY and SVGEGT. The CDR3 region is CASSLSGQGDVETQYF. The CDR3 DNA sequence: TGTGCCAGCAGCCTCAGCGGACAGGGAGATGTGGAGACCCAGTACTTC.

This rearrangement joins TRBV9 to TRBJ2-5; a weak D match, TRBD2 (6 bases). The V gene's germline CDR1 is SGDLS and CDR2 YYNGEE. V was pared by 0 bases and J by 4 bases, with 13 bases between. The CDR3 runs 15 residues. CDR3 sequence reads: CASSVGGTLIETQYF. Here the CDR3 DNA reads TGTGCCAGCAGCGTAGGAGGGACTCTTATAGAGACCCAGTACTTC.

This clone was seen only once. In nucleotides, the CDR3 is TGCGCCAGCAGCCGGGGGAGTCAAGAGACCCAGTACTTC. Translation gives CASSRGSQETQYF. The chain is built from TRBV10-1 and TRBJ2-5, with D possibly matching TRBD2 (6 bases). Trimming stripped 6 bases from V and 2 bases from J, with 10 bases between. In germline, CDR1 is WNHNN, CDR2 SYGVQD (reference sequence). The CDR3 is made up of 13 amino acids.

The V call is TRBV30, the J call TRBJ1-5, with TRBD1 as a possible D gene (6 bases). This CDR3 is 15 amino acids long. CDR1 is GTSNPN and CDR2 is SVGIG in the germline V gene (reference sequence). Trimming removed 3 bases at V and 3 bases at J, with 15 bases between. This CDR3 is CAWSRNRVFNQPQHF. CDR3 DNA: TGTGCCTGGAGCAGGAACAGGGTATTCAATCAGCCCCAGCATTTT. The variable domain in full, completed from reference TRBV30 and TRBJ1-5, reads SQTIHQWPATLVQPVGSPLSLECTVEGTSNPNLYWYRQAAGRGLQLLFYSVGIGQISSEVPQNLSASRPQDRQFILSSKKLLLSDSGFYLCAWSRNRVFNQPQHFGDGTRLSIL.

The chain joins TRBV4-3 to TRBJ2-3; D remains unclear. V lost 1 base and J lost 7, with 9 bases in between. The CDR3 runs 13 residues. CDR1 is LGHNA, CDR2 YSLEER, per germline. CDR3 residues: CASSQGTPNTQYF. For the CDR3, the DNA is TGCGCCAGCAGCCAAGGGACCCCAAATACGCAGTATTTT.

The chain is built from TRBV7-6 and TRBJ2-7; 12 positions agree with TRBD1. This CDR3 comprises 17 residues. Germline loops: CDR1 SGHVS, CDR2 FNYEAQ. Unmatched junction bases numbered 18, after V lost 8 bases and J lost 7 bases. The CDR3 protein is CASGSLNQGQGAQEQYF. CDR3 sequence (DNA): TGTGCCAGCGGCAGCCTGAACCAGGGACAGGGGGCGCAGGAGCAGTACTTC.

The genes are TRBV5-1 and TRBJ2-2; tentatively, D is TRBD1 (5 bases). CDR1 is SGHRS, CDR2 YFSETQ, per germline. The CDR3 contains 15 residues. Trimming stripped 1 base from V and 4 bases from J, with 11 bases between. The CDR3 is CASSLWAGSTGELFF. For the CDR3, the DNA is TGCGCCAGCAGCTTGTGGGCAGGGTCCACCGGGGAGCTGTTTTTT.

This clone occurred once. This CDR3 is CASSDSRGTESGEQFF. DNA of the CDR3: TGTGCCAGCAGTGACTCGCGCGGGACCGAGAGCGGTGAGCAGTTCTTC. The chain combines TRBV6-4 with TRBJ2-1; perhaps TRBD2 as D (6 bases). The CDR3 has 16 residues. V was trimmed by 0 bases and J by 9 bases, leaving 18 bases between them. Germline V gene data show CDR1 as MRHNA and CDR2 as SNTAGT.

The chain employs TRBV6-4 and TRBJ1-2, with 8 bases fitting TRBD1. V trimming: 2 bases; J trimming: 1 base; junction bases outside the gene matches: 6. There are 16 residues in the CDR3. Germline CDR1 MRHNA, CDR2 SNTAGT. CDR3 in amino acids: CASSDDRDRFNYGYTF. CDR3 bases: TGTGCCAGCAGTGACGACCGGGACAGGTTTAACTATGGCTACACCTTC.

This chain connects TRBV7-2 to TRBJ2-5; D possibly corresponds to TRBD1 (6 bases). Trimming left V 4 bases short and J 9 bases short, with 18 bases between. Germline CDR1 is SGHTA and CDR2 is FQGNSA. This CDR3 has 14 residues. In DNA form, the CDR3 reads TGTGCCAGCAGCTCAGGGACGGGGACATTGTCCCAGTACTTC. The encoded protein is CASSSGTGTLSQYF.

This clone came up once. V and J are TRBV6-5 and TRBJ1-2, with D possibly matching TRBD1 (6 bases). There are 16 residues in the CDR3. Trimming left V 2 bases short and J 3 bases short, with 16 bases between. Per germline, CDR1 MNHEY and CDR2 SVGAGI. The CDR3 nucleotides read TGTGCCAGCAGTTACGCCCAAGGGGGAAGTTACTATGGCTACACCTTC. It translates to CASSYAQGGSYYGYTF.

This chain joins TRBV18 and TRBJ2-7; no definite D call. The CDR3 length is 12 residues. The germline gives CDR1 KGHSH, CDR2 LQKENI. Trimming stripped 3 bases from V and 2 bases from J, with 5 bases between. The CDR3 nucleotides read TGTGCCAGCTCACCTACAACCTACGAGCAGTACTTC. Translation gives CASSPTTYEQYF.

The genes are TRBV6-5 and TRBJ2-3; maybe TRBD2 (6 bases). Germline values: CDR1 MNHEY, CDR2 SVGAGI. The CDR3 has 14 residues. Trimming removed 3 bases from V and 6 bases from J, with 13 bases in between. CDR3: CASSYGGSLDTQYF. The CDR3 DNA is TGTGCCAGCAGTTATGGAGGGTCGCTGGATACGCAGTATTTT.

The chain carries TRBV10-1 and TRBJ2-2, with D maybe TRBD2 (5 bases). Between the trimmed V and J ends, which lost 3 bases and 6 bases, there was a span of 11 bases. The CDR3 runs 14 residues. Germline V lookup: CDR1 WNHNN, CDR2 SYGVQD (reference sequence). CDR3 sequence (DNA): TGCGCCAGCAGTGACCGCCAGGAGGCCGGGGAGCTGTTTTTT. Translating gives CASSDRQEAGELFF.